A selection of T cell receptor beta chains follows, all from one sample in a study of T cell changes during pregnancy in multiple sclerosis. This table comes from immunoSEQ multiplex PCR, and its TCRdb copy is limited to in-frame clones, with some not included. Here the sample spans tens of thousands of clones, roughly 93% being singletons. The material was peripheral blood, obtained in the second trimester of pregnancy. These receptors were taken from a female donor with multiple sclerosis, enrolled in a pregnancy study. The CDR3 runs from the conserved cysteine through the conserved F or W. The order of the fields is J gene, V gene, clone size, D gene, CDR3 DNA, CDR3 protein. The D gene is left open where the match is weak. Some rows mark clone size as missing; the rest say once, few, many or name a class of expanded clone.

TRBJ2-2 | TRBV9 | . | . | TGTGCCAGCAGCGTAGGATCCGGCGGGGAGCTGTTTTTT | CASSVGSGGELFF
TRBJ1-2 | TRBV11-2 | . | TRBD1 | TGTGCCAGCAGCTTAGATCGGGGGACAGATGTTAATATGGGGGACTATGGCTACACCTTC | CASSLDRGTDVNMGDYGYTF
TRBJ2-5 | TRBV7-9 | . | . | TGTGCCAGCAGCTTTAGGGGCCAAGAGACCCAGTACTTC | CASSFRGQETQYF
TRBJ1-6 | TRBV19 | . | TRBD1 | TGTGCCAGTGCAACAGGGGTAAACTATAATTCACCCCTCCACTTT | CASATGVNYNSPLHF
TRBJ1-2 | TRBV6-1 | . | TRBD1 | TGTGCCAGCAGCTCCCCAGGGGGAAACTATGGCTACACCTTC | CASSSPGGNYGYTF
TRBJ2-7 | TRBV6-1 | . | TRBD1 | TGTGCCAGCAGGGGGGACAGGGCCCACGAGCAGTACTTC | CASRGDRAHEQYF
TRBJ1-2 | TRBV4-2 | . | TRBD1 | TGTGCCAGCAGCCAAGAATATGACAGGGGCTATGGCTACACCTTC | CASSQEYDRGYGYTF
TRBJ2-2 | TRBV28 | few | . | TGTGCCAGCAGTCCCCCTAAGAACACCGGGGAGCTGTTTTTT | CASSPPKNTGELFF
TRBJ2-1 | TRBV7-3 | few | TRBD2 | TGTGCCAGCAGTCCAATAGCGGGGGGTAGTGAGCAGTTCTTC | CASSPIAGGSEQFF
TRBJ2-7 | TRBV6-5 | . | . | TGTGCCAGCAGTTCCAGCGGGTCGTCGTGGGAGCAGTACTTC | CASSSSGSSWEQYF
TRBJ1-1 | TRBV11-3 | . | TRBD1 | TGTGCCAGCAGCACCACAGGGGGGACTGAAGCTTTCTTT | CASSTTGGTEAFF
TRBJ2-5 | TRBV20-1 | once | . | TGCAGTTCTCCTTGGACCCAGTACTTC | CSSPWTQYF
TRBJ1-6 | TRBV28 | . | . | TGTGCCAGCAGGGTGGCAGGGCCCTATAATTCACCCCTCCACTTT | CASRVAGPYNSPLHF
TRBJ2-3 | TRBV2 | . | TRBD2 | TGTGCCAGCAAACCACTAGCGGGGGGCGCTAGCACAGATACGCAGTATTTT | CASKPLAGGASTDTQYF
TRBJ2-3 | TRBV7-2 | . | TRBD1 | TGTGCCAGCAGCTCCGCCGGGACAGGGGGCTCGAATACGCAGTATTTT | CASSSAGTGGSNTQYF
TRBJ1-1 | TRBV6-5 | once | TRBD1 | TGTGCCAGCAGTTACTCCCGGGACAGGGTTACTGAAGCTTTCTTT | CASSYSRDRVTEAFF
TRBJ1-2 | TRBV7-2 | . | . | TGTGCCAGCAGCTTACCAGGGTCCGGCTACACCTTC | CASSLPGSGYTF
TRBJ2-2 | TRBV6-5 | . | . | TGTGCCAGCAGTTACTGGCGGGGGAACACCGGGGAGCTGTTTTTT | CASSYWRGNTGELFF
TRBJ1-4 | TRBV10-3 | . | TRBD1 | TGTGCCATCAGCTCACAGGGGGCAACTAATGAAAAACTGTTTTTT | CAISSQGATNEKLFF
TRBJ1-5 | TRBV5-7 | . | TRBD1 | TGTGCCACTCAAACAGGGGGCGGGCAGCCCCAGCATTTT | CATQTGGGQPQHF
TRBJ2-7 | TRBV7-2 | . | . | TGTGCCAGCAGCTTAGCGCCCGGGAGCCACGAGCAGTACTTC | CASSLAPGSHEQYF
TRBJ2-7 | TRBV27 | . | . | TGTGCCAGCAGGCCAGGCCCCTACGAGCAGTACTTC | CASRPGPYEQYF
TRBJ1-1 | TRBV5-1 | . | TRBD1 | TGCGCCAGCAGCTTGGCATCCCCAGACAGGGGGGATGAAGCTTTCTTT | CASSLASPDRGDEAFF
TRBJ1-2 | TRBV13 | . | . | TGTGCCAGCAGCTTATGGGGGGAGCCCTCCTATGGCTACACCTTC | CASSLWGEPSYGYTF
TRBJ2-2 | TRBV5-1 | . | . | TGCGCCAGCAGCTCGGGGGAGCCCGGGGAGCTGTTTTTT | CASSSGEPGELFF
TRBJ1-4 | TRBV19 | . | . | TGTGCCAGTAGGGGGGTTCGGGGGTCCCTTTCCTTT | CASRGVRGSLSF
TRBJ2-1 | TRBV19 | . | . | TGTGCCAGTAGTTATGGGGGGAGTAACAATGAGCAGTTCTTC | CASSYGGSNNEQFF
TRBJ1-6 | TRBV18 | . | . | TGTGCCAGCTCACCTCAGGCTAGGGGTTCACCCCTCCACTTT | CASSPQARGSPLHF
TRBJ2-6 | TRBV5-1 | . | . | TGCGCCAGCCGCAACCAGGGGTCTGGGGCCAACGTCCTGACTTTC | CASRNQGSGANVLTF
TRBJ2-7 | TRBV5-6 | . | . | TGTGCCAGCAGCTTGGCAGGGGTGCCCTACGAGCAGTACTTC | CASSLAGVPYEQYF
TRBJ1-6 | TRBV18 | . | . | TGTGCCAGCTCCTTGGGGGGAAATTCACCCCTCCACTTT | CASSLGGNSPLHF
TRBJ1-3 | TRBV6-6 | once | . | TGTGCCAGCAGTTACGGGGAGGCGGGAAACACCATATATTTT | CASSYGEAGNTIYF
TRBJ2-3 | TRBV5-1 | once | TRBD2 | TGCGCCAGCAGCTTGGTTAGCGGGGGGGCTCCGAGCACAGATACGCAGTATTTT | CASSLVSGGAPSTDTQYF
TRBJ1-2 | TRBV30 | . | . | TGTGCCTGGAGATCCCTCGCAGGGCAATCGGGCGGCTACACCTTC | CAWRSLAGQSGGYTF
TRBJ2-7 | TRBV27 | . | TRBD1 | TGTGCCAGCAGTTCGCCGGGACAGGGGACCTCCTACGAGCAGTACTTC | CASSSPGQGTSYEQYF
TRBJ2-3 | TRBV18 | . | TRBD2 | TGTGCCAGCTCACCACTCGGACTAGCGGGGGAGCGGGGGTATACGCAGTATTTT | CASSPLGLAGERGYTQYF
TRBJ2-1 | TRBV27 | . | . | TGTGCCAGCAGCCCTCCTCCGGGATCAACCTACAATGAGCAGTTCTTC | CASSPPPGSTYNEQFF
TRBJ2-7 | TRBV6-1 | . | TRBD1 | TGTGCCAGCAATGCGGACAGGGGACTTGGGGAGCAGTACTTC | CASNADRGLGEQYF
TRBJ2-1 | TRBV5-6 | . | . | TGTGCCAGCAGCCCCCGGGAGATTCAGGGGCAGTTCTTC | CASSPREIQGQFF
TRBJ1-5 | TRBV30 | . | . | TGTGCCTGGAGAGTAGGGAGTGGGAATCAGCCCCAGCATTTT | CAWRVGSGNQPQHF
TRBJ2-7 | TRBV2 | once | TRBD1 | TGTGCCAGCAGTCCCGACAGGGACGAGCAGTACTTC | CASSPDRDEQYF
TRBJ2-2 | TRBV7-9 | . | . | TGTGCCAGCAGCCCCCCTCTGCCCGGCGGCACCGGGGAGCTGTTTTTT | CASSPPLPGGTGELFF
TRBJ2-7 | TRBV7-2 | . | TRBD1 | TGTGCCAGCAGCTTAGGGACAGGACTGTACGAGCAGTACTTC | CASSLGTGLYEQYF